Listed below are T cell receptor beta chains from one sample, sequenced in a study of T cell responses to AZD1222 COVID-19 vaccine. Some clones are missing from TCRdb's copy, which holds only in-frame ones; the method was immunoSEQ multiplex PCR. The sample lists about 200,000 clones; about 91% were seen once. The source material was peripheral blood, sampled on day 0 of AZD1222 vaccination. The receptors stem from an adult in good health. Both conserved end residues are part of each CDR3. The D gene is left open where the match is weak. The listing skips clone size in some rows; elsewhere it reads once, few, many or a size class.

14	TRBV5-1	-	TRBJ1-1	-	CASRSQAPNTEAFF	TGCGCCAGCAGATCCCAGGCACCTAACACTGAAGCTTTCTTT
12	TRBV29-1	-	TRBJ2-5	once	CSVRPGQETQYF	TGCAGCGTTCGTCCAGGACAAGAGACCCAGTACTTC
15	TRBV19	TRBD1	TRBJ1-5	-	CASKTPGQGNQPQHF	TGTGCCAGTAAAACCCCGGGACAGGGGAATCAGCCCCAGCATTTT
15	TRBV2	TRBD1	TRBJ1-5	once	CASSRQGADGQPQHF	TGTGCCAGCAGCCGACAGGGGGCGGATGGTCAGCCCCAGCATTTT
14	TRBV30	-	TRBJ2-7	-	CAWSVQGGPTKQYF	TGTGCCTGGAGTGTACAAGGCGGACCTACGAAGCAGTACTTC
12	TRBV13	-	TRBJ2-1	-	CASSLGPGGRFF	TGTGCCAGCAGCTTAGGCCCTGGGGGGCGGTTCTTC
16	TRBV28	TRBD2	TRBJ2-7	few	CASSLLAGGPRYEQYF	TGTGCCAGCAGTCTCCTAGCGGGGGGGCCTCGGTACGAGCAGTACTTC
15	TRBV27	TRBD1	TRBJ1-1	-	CASSQRQGPLSEAFF	TGTGCCAGCAGTCAACGACAGGGGCCTTTGTCTGAAGCTTTCTTT
16	TRBV19	TRBD1	TRBJ1-1	-	CASSIYPTGRNTEAFF	TGTGCCAGTAGTATTTACCCGACAGGGAGGAACACTGAAGCTTTCTTT
15	TRBV5-4	-	TRBJ2-1	-	CASSVHRGFWYEQFF	TGTGCCAGCAGCGTTCATAGGGGATTTTGGTATGAGCAGTTCTTC
16	TRBV11-2	TRBD2	TRBJ2-2	-	CASSLVRGEYTGELFF	TGTGCCAGCAGCTTAGTGCGGGGGGAATACACCGGGGAGCTGTTTTTT
14	TRBV18	TRBD1	TRBJ1-5	-	CASSPGTGNQPQHF	TGTGCCAGCTCACCCGGGACAGGCAATCAGCCCCAGCATTTT
14	TRBV7-8	-	TRBJ1-6	-	CASSPRYLNSPLHF	TGTGCCAGCAGCCCCCGTTACTTAAATTCACCCCTCCACTTT
14	TRBV28	-	TRBJ1-6	-	CASSLLRGNSPLHF	TGTGCCAGCAGTTTACTCCGGGGTAATTCACCCCTCCACTTT
21	TRBV6-2/TRBV6-3	-	TRBJ1-1	few	CASSYPDLLTPTEQVNTEAFF	TGTGCCAGCAGTTACCCGGACCTCCTTACCCCAACCGAACAGGTGAACACTGAAGCTTTCTTT
14	TRBV6-1	-	TRBJ1-6	-	CASSEKGRNSPLHF	TGTGCCAGCAGTGAGAAGGGCCGAAATTCACCCCTCCACTTT
14	TRBV27	-	TRBJ2-7	-	CASSLAGLPYEQYF	TGTGCCAGCAGTTTAGCGGGTCTACCCTACGAGCAGTACTTC
16	TRBV9	-	TRBJ2-3	few	CASSEGGSGRTDTQYF	TGTGCCAGCAGCGAGGGGGGTTCGGGCCGCACAGATACGCAGTATTTT
16	TRBV7-2	-	TRBJ1-1	once	CASSLAPRGMNTEAFF	TGTGCCAGCAGCTTAGCGCCCAGGGGCATGAACACTGAAGCTTTCTTT
15	TRBV5-6	TRBD1	TRBJ2-1	-	CASSSGQGAYNEQFF	TGTGCCAGCAGCTCGGGACAGGGGGCCTACAATGAGCAGTTCTTC
14	TRBV19	TRBD1	TRBJ1-2	-	CASSIQDRFHGYTF	TGTGCCAGTAGTATTCAGGACAGGTTTCATGGCTACACCTTC
12	TRBV3-1/TRBV3-2	TRBD1	TRBJ2-7	-	CASSQGPGQVYF	TGTGCCAGCAGCCAAGGGCCGGGACAGGTGTACTTC
13	TRBV12-3/TRBV12-4	-	TRBJ1-6	-	CASSLGTLSPLHF	TGTGCCAGCAGTTTAGGGACACTTTCACCCCTCCACTTT
14	TRBV11-2	TRBD1	TRBJ2-7	-	CASSFLGQDDEQYF	TGTGCCAGCAGCTTTCTTGGACAGGATGACGAGCAGTACTTC
12	TRBV19	-	TRBJ2-3	-	CASSQITDTQYF	TGTGCCAGTAGCCAAATCACAGATACGCAGTATTTT
16	TRBV30	TRBD2	TRBJ2-1	-	CAWSVPRTSVPHEQFF	TGTGCCTGGAGTGTACCTAGGACTAGCGTGCCACATGAGCAGTTCTTC
15	TRBV11-2	TRBD2	TRBJ2-7	-	CASSLKSGGLSEQYF	TGTGCCAGCAGCTTAAAATCGGGGGGGCTTAGCGAGCAGTACTTC
16	TRBV10-3	-	TRBJ1-3	-	CAISELQAISGNTIYF	TGTGCCATCAGTGAACTTCAGGCGATCTCTGGAAACACCATATATTTT
16	TRBV3-1/TRBV3-2	TRBD2	TRBJ2-3	few	CASSQTSGGAGDTQYF	TGTGCCAGCAGCCAGACTAGCGGGGGAGCTGGAGATACGCAGTATTTT
16	TRBV18	-	TRBJ2-2	-	CASSPPFQGNTGELFF	TGTGCCAGCTCACCACCGTTTCAGGGGAACACCGGGGAGCTGTTTTTT
13	TRBV5-8	-	TRBJ1-2	-	CASSLESGYGYTF	TGTGCCAGCAGCTTGGAGAGTGGCTATGGCTACACCTTC
13	TRBV7-9	-	TRBJ1-2	once	CASSKQEGDGYTF	TGTGCCAGCAGCAAACAGGAGGGAGATGGCTACACCTTC
16	TRBV7-3	-	TRBJ2-1	-	CASSPDSSASYNEQFF	TGTGCCAGCAGCCCAGATTCTAGCGCCTCCTACAATGAGCAGTTCTTC
15	TRBV7-7	-	TRBJ2-7	-	CASALAWGNGYEQYF	TGTGCCAGCGCCCTAGCATGGGGCAACGGGTACGAGCAGTACTTC
16	TRBV4-1	TRBD2	TRBJ2-5	-	CASSQEPSGGAETQYF	TGCGCCAGCAGCCAGGAACCTAGCGGGGGCGCAGAGACCCAGTACTTC
17	TRBV6-1	-	TRBJ1-4	-	CASSEAYSLPLNEKLFF	TGTGCCAGCAGTGAAGCTTACAGTCTTCCCCTTAATGAAAAACTGTTTTTT
13	TRBV7-2	-	TRBJ2-5	-	CASSLDGARAQYF	TGTGCCAGCAGCTTAGATGGGGCCAGGGCCCAGTACTTC
18	TRBV19	-	TRBJ2-1	-	CASSTSTGPGSSYNEQFF	TGTGCCAGTAGTACCTCAACAGGGCCCGGGAGCTCCTACAATGAGCAGTTCTTC
11	TRBV20-1	-	TRBJ2-1	few	CSARSGTEQFF	TGCAGTGCTAGATCCGGGACAGAGCAGTTCTTC
15	TRBV19	TRBD1	TRBJ1-5	-	CASCKDRQSNQPQHF	TGTGCCAGTTGTAAGGACAGGCAGAGCAATCAGCCCCAGCATTTT
13	TRBV7-6	-	TRBJ2-1	-	CASSLARGDEQFF	TGTGCCAGCAGCTTAGCTAGAGGAGATGAGCAGTTCTTC
15	TRBV27	-	TRBJ1-2	-	CASSQMSGGDYGYTF	TGTGCCAGCAGCCAAATGTCGGGGGGCGACTATGGCTACACCTTC
14	TRBV19	-	TRBJ1-5	-	CASSMGSSYRPQHF	TGTGCCAGTAGTATGGGGTCTTCGTACAGGCCCCAGCATTTT
14	TRBV5-1	TRBD1	TRBJ1-1	-	CASTLTASGQGAFF	TGCGCCAGCACCCTCACCGCTTCTGGACAGGGAGCTTTCTTT
15	TRBV2	-	TRBJ1-1	-	CASSGQGQQNTEAFF	TGTGCCAGCAGTGGGCAGGGACAACAGAACACTGAAGCTTTCTTT
15	TRBV11-2	-	TRBJ2-2	once	CASSLGRVNTGELFF	TGTGCCAGCAGCTTAGGCAGGGTGAACACCGGGGAGCTGTTTTTT
14	TRBV6-4	TRBD1	TRBJ2-2	-	CASRPGQGSGELFF	TGTGCCAGCAGACCGGGACAGGGTTCCGGGGAGCTGTTTTTT
12	TRBV13	-	TRBJ1-1	-	CASTRQNTEAFF	TGTGCCAGCACCCGACAGAACACTGAAGCTTTCTTT
16	TRBV5-1	TRBD1	TRBJ2-4	-	CASSSLQGAKKNIQYF	TGCGCCAGCAGCTCCCTACAGGGGGCAAAAAAAAACATTCAGTACTTC
18	TRBV5-1	TRBD2	TRBJ2-3	-	CASSLGASGGPSTDTQYF	TGCGCCAGCAGCTTGGGGGCTAGCGGGGGGCCTAGCACAGATACGCAGTATTTT